This paragraph reports one T cell receptor (beta chain). This specimen comes from a study of blood T cell repertoires in COVID-19. Study information: Nucleic acid was either cDNA or gDNA, and it came from T cells, B-cell-depleted T cells, or PBMCs.

Libraries were prepared by immunoSEQ multiplex PCR; TCRdb keeps only in-frame clonotypes and omits some of them. The repertoire holds about 42,000 clones, with about nine tenths as singletons. V shed 3 bases and J shed 3 bases, with 12 bases lying between them. The CDR3 is 15 residues long. Per germline, CDR1 MNHEY and CDR2 SVGAGI. This chain joins TRBV6-5 and TRBJ1-5; D is possibly TRBD1 (5 bases). The source material was peripheral blood. The sequence derives from a human donor in a cohort sampled during active COVID-19. The CDR3 loop is CASSYRQGFNQPQHF. CDR3 DNA: TGTGCCAGCAGTTATCGCCAGGGCTTCAATCAGCCCCAGCATTTT.